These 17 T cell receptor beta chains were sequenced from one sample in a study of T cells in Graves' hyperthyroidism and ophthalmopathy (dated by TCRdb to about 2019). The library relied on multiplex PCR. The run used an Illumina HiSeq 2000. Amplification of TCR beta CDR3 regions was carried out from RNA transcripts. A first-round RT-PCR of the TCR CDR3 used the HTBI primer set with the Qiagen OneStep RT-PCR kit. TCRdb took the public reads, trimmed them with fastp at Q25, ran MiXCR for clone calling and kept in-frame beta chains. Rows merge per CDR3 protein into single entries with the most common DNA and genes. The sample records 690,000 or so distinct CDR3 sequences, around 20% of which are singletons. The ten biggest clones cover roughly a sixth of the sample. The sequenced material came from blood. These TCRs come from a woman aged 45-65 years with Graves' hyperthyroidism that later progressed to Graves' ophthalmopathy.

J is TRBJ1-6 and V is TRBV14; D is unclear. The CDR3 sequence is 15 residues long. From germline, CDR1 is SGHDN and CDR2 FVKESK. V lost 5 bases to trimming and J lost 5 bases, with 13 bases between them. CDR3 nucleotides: TGTGCCAGCAGCAATAACATACGGAATAATTCACCCCTCCACTTT. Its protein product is CASSNNIRNNSPLHF.

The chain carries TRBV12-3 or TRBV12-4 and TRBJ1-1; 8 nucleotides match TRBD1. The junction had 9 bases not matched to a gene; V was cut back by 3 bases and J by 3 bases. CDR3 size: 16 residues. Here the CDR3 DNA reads TGTGCCAGCAGTTTGTCGCAGGGGGCGGGACACACTGAAGCTTTCTTT. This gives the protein CASSLSQGAGHTEAFF.

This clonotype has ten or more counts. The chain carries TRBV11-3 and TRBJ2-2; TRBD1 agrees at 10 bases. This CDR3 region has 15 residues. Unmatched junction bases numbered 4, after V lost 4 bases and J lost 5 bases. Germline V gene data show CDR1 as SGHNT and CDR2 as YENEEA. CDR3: CASSSPGQGTGELFF. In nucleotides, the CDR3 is TGTGCCAGCAGCTCCCCGGGACAGGGGACCGGGGAGCTGTTTTTT.

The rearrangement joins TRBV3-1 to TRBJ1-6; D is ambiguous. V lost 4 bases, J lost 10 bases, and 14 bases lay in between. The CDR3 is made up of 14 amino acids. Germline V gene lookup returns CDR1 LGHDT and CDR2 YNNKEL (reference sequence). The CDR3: CASSLRASGSPLHF. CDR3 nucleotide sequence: TGTGCCAGCAGCCTCCGGGCCTCGGGCTCACCCCTCCACTTT.

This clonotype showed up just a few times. CDR3 coding DNA: TGTGCCAGCAGCCCGACCCTGGCTGGGGAGCTGTTTTTT. It yields the protein CASSPTLAGELFF. The genes are TRBV7-9 and TRBJ2-2; D is unclear. From germline, CDR1 is SEHNR and CDR2 FQNEAQ (reference sequence). The CDR3 extends over 13 amino acids. V lost 5 bases and J lost 8, with 12 bases in between.

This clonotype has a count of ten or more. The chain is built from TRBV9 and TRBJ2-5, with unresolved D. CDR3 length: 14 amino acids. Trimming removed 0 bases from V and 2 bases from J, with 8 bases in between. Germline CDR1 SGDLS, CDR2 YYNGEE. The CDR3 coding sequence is TGTGCCAGCAGCGTAGGGGCGGTTCAAGAGACCCAGTACTTC. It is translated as CASSVGAVQETQYF.

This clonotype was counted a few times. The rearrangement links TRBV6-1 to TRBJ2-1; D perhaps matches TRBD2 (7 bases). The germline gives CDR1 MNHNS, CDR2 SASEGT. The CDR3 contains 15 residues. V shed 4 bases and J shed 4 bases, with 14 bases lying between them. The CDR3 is CASSAAGALYNEQFF. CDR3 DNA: TGTGCCAGCAGTGCTGCGGGGGCTTTATACAATGAGCAGTTCTTC.

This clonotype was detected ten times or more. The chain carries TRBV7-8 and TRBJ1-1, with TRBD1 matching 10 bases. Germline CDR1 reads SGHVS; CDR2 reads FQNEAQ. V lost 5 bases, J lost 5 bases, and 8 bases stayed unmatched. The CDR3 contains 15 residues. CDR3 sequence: CASSTRQGATTEAFF. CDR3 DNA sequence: TGTGCCAGCAGCACCCGACAGGGGGCTACAACTGAAGCTTTCTTT.

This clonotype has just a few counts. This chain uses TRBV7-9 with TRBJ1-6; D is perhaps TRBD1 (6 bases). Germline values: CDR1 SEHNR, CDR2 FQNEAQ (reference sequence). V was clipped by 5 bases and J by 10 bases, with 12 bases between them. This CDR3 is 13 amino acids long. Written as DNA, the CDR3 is TGTGCCAGCAGCAGGGGGGGGGAATCACCCCTCCACTTT. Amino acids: CASSRGGESPLHF. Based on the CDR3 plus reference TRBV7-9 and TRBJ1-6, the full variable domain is DTGVSQNPRHKITKRGQNVTFRCDPISEHNRLYWYRQTLGQGPEFLTYFQNEAQLEKSRLLSDRFSAERPKGSFSTLEIQRTEQGDSAMYLCASSRGGESPLHFGNGTRLTVT.

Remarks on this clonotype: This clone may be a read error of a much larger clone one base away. CDR3 bases: TGTGCCAGCAATTTCAGGCGGGGGGGCCAAGAGACCCAGTACTTC. The encoded protein is CASNFRRGGQETQYF. This chain uses TRBV3-1 with TRBJ2-5, with 9 bases matching TRBD2. The CDR3 contains 15 residues. CDR1 is LGHDT, CDR2 YNNKEL, per germline (reference sequence). The J segment lost 1 base and the V segment lost 7 bases, leaving 7 bases of the junction unmatched.

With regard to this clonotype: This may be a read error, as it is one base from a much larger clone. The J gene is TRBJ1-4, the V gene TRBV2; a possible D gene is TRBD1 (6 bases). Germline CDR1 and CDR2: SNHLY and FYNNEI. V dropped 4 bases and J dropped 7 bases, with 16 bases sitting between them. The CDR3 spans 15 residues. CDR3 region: CASSGPWTVGEKLFF. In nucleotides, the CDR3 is TGTGCCAGCAGTGGCCCTTGGACAGTAGGTGAAAAACTGTTTTTT.

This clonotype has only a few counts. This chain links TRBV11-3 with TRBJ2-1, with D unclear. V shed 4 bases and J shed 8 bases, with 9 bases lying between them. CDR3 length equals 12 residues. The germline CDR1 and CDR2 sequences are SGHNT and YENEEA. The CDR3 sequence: CASSSSDHEQFF. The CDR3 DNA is TGTGCCAGCAGCTCTAGTGACCATGAGCAGTTCTTC.

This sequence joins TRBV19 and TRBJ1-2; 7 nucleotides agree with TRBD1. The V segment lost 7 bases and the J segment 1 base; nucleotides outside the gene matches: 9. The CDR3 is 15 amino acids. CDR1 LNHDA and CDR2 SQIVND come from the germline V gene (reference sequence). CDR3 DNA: TGTGCCAGTACCTCCCAGGGGGAGAATAACTATGGCTACACCTTC. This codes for CASTSQGENNYGYTF.

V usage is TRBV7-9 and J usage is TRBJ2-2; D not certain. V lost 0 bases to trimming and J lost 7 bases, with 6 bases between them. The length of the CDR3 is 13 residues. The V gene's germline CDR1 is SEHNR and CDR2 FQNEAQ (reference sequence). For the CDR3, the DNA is TGTGCCAGCAGCTTAGCCAGAGACGGGGAGCTGTTTTTT. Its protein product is CASSLARDGELFF.

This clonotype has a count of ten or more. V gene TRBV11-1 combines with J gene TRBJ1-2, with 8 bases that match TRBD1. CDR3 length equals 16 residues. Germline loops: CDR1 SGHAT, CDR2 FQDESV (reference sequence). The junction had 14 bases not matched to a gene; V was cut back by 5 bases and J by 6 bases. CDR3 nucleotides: TGTGCCAGCAGCCGCTCGCAGGGGGCTGTTGGGGATGGCTACACCTTC. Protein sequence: CASSRSQGAVGDGYTF. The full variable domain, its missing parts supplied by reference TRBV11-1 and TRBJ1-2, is EAEVAQSPRYKITEKSQAVAFWCDPISGHATLYWYRQILGQGPELLVQFQDESVVDDSQLPKDRFSAERLKGVDSTLKIQPAELGDSAMYLCASSRSQGAVGDGYTFGSGTRLTVV.

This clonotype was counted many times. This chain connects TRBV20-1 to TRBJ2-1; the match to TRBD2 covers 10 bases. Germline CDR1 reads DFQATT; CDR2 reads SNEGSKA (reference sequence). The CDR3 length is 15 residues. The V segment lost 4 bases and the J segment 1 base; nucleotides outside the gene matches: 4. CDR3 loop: CSANIAGGSYNEQFF. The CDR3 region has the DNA TGCAGTGCTAATATAGCGGGGGGATCCTACAATGAGCAGTTCTTC.

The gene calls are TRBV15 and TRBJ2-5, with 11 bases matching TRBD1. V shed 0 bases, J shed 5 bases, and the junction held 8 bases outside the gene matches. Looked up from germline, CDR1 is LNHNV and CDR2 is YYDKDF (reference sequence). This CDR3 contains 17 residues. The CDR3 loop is CATSREKGQGALETQYF. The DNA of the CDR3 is TGTGCCACCAGCAGAGAAAAAGGACAGGGGGCTCTTGAGACCCAGTACTTC. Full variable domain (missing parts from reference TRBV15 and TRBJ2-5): DAMVIQNPRYQVTQFGKPVTLSCSQTLNHNVMYWYQQKSSQAPKLLFHYYDKDFNNEADTPDNFQSRRPNTSFCFLDIRSPGLGDTAMYLCATSREKGQGALETQYFGPGTRLLVL.